The T cell receptor beta chain under discussion was sequenced for a study of blood T cell repertoires in COVID-19. In the authors' methods: Nucleated cell counts were estimated from reference gene primer amplification. The method was immunoSEQ multiplex PCR; TCRdb's version includes in-frame clones alone and lacks a portion of them. V and J calls and clone size are as listed in that table; D and trimming were resolved from the DNA. The sample has some 97,000 clones, roughly 85% seen once; the top ten hold approximately 2.5%. CDR3 size: 16 residues. Per germline, CDR1 MNHNS and CDR2 SASEGT. V was cut by 3 bases and J by 2 bases, with 14 bases left in between.

Sequences were obtained from PBMCs or T cells enriched from blood (not recorded which). The clonotype originates from a woman aged 45 to 65 who had recovered from COVID-19. This chain links TRBV6-1 with TRBJ1-3, with D possibly TRBD1 on 6 matching bases. CDR3 in amino acids: CASSDGGAGTGNTIYF. The CDR3 DNA reads as TGTGCCAGCAGTGATGGGGGGGCAGGTACTGGAAACACCATATATTTT.